This T cell receptor (beta chain) was captured in a study of control samples from healthy donors and cancer patients. Using immunoSEQ multiplex PCR, the repertoire was profiled, and TCRdb retains in-frame clones only, with some absent. Of approximately 84,000 clones listed, roughly 78% were seen once; the top ten hold around 9.5%. This CDR3 is 15 amino acids long. The germline V and J ends were trimmed by 0 bases and 4 bases, with 12 bases remaining between them. Looked up from germline, CDR1 is LNHNV and CDR2 is YYDKDF (reference sequence). J is TRBJ1-2 and V is TRBV15; D is unclear. Sequenced material: blood. The receptor comes from a woman aged 60-70 years in good health. This CDR3 is CATSRDREISYGYTF. CDR3 DNA: TGTGCCACCAGCAGAGATCGGGAGATATCCTATGGCTACACCTTC.